The 7 T cell receptor beta chains below come from one sample, sequenced in a study of Tregs in tolerant kidney transplant recipients (dated by TCRdb to between 2019 and 2020). According to the study, the label for this sample's time point signals: blood sample drawn before combined kidney and bone marrow transplant. Library construction relied on the immunoSEQ multiplex PCR assay. TCRdb limited this immuneACCESS table to in-frame rearrangements with V and J called. A share of clones is missing; checked studies link under half to unresolved V genes, and the rest is unexplained. For this sample there are about 69,000 clones; about 89% appear just once. About 0.36% of the sample is held by the ten biggest clonotypes. The sequencing used CD4+ T cells from blood, collected before the transplant. Every receptor here comes from a human donor who received a combined kidney and bone marrow transplant.

In this sample, this clone turned up once. The chain joins TRBV27 to TRBJ1-2; D gene uncertain. The CDR3 has 15 residues. Per germline, CDR1 MNHEY and CDR2 SMNVEV (reference sequence). V shed 3 bases and J shed 9 bases, with 20 bases lying between them. CDR3 region: CASSFMALAGKSYTF. The CDR3 DNA reads TGTGCCAGCAGTTTTATGGCGTTGGCGGGGAAAAGCTACACCTTC.

The V gene is TRBV30, the J gene TRBJ1-4, with TRBD1 as a possible D gene (6 bases). The V and J ends lost 0 bases and 3 bases respectively, with 8 bases between them. The CDR3 runs to 14 residues. Per the germline V gene, CDR1 is GTSNPN and CDR2 is SVGIG (reference sequence). CDR3 nucleotides: TGTGCCTGGAGTGTGGGGGGGCCTAATGAAAAACTGTTTTTT. Translating it yields CAWSVGGPNEKLFF.

The chain couples TRBV4-2 to TRBJ1-1, with 9 positions matching TRBD1. Germline CDR1 reads LGHNA; CDR2 reads YNFKEQ. V dropped 3 bases and J dropped 5; count of bases not matched to a gene: 10. CDR3 length: 16 amino acids. CDR3 sequence (DNA): TGTGCCAGCAGCCAGGCAGGACAGGGGATGAGGACTGAAGCTTTCTTT. Its translation: CASSQAGQGMRTEAFF.

The chain has TRBV5-1 and TRBJ2-2, with 8 bases identical to TRBD2. The J segment lost 3 bases and the V segment lost 4 bases, leaving 2 bases of the junction unmatched. Germline-derived CDR1 and CDR2 are SGHRS and YFSETQ. This CDR3 contains 14 residues. The CDR3 spells CASSTSGDTGELFF. In DNA form, the CDR3 reads TGCGCCAGCAGCACTAGCGGAGACACCGGGGAGCTGTTTTTT.

This chain connects TRBV29-1 to TRBJ2-5, with a tentative D call TRBD1 (5 bases). The CDR3 extends over 12 amino acids. The germline V and J ends were trimmed by 3 bases and 4 bases, with 9 bases remaining between them. Germline V lookup: CDR1 SQVTM, CDR2 ANQGSEA. CDR3 bases: TGCAGCGTTGAGGGCCAGGGAGAGACCCAGTACTTC. Translated, it gives CSVEGQGETQYF.

V gene TRBV11-3 combines with J gene TRBJ2-2; perhaps TRBD2 as D (6 bases). Germline loops: CDR1 SGHNT, CDR2 YENEEA. The CDR3 consists of 15 residues. Trimming pared 6 bases from V and 0 bases from J, leaving 11 bases between. The DNA for the CDR3 is TGTGCCAGCAGAGGTGGGGAGGCGAACACCGGGGAGCTGTTTTTT. It specifies CASRGGEANTGELFF. The variable domain in full, completed from reference TRBV11-3 and TRBJ2-2, reads EAGVVQSPRYKIIEKKQPVAFWCNPISGHNTLYWYLQNLGQGPELLIRYENEEAVDDSQLPKDRFSAERLKGVDSTLKIQPAELGDSAVYLCASRGGEANTGELFFGEGSRLTVL.

The rearrangement uses TRBV11-2 and TRBJ2-2, with D unclear. Per germline, CDR1 SGHAT and CDR2 FQNNGV. Trimming took off 5 bases at V and 2 bases at J, with 12 bases between the two ends. The CDR3 is 15 amino acids. The CDR3: CASSPRVSNTGELFF. The CDR3 coding sequence is TGTGCCAGCAGCCCCCGTGTGTCCAACACCGGGGAGCTGTTTTTT.